This paragraph covers one TCR beta chain sequence. Method: immunoSEQ multiplex PCR; TCRdb's copy keeps in-frame clones and lacks some. This sample has roughly 93,000 clones, with 75% to 90% found just once. The data belong to a study of preoperative IRX-2 immunotherapy in early breast cancer. The junction had 6 bases not matched to a gene; V was cut back by 5 bases and J by 7 bases. The CDR3 length is 13 residues. Treatment reported: preoperative locoregional IRX-2 cytokine immunotherapy. The sample in question was tumor tissue, obtained after IRX-2 immunotherapy. The sequence was obtained from a human donor with breast cancer. The V and J genes are TRBV7-1 and TRBJ2-7, with 9 bases aligning to TRBD1. TRBV7-1 is noted as an ORF with a role that remains uncertain. For the CDR3, the DNA is TGTGCCAGCAGCACCGGGACAGGGACTGAGCAGTACTTC. Translation: CASSTGTGTEQYF.